This T cell receptor (beta chain) was observed in a study of OX40 agonist ivuxolimab in advanced cancers. The study's findings and limits: Antigen specificity remained undetermined for the expanded peripheral T cells. Those patients achieving a partial response at 0.1-3.0 mg/kg showed among the lowest clonal expansion.

Trimming shortened V by 1 base and J by 0 bases, and 7 bases separated the two germline ends. Germline loops: CDR1 MNHEY, CDR2 SVGAGI. The CDR3 extends over 15 amino acids. Concerning this clone: Its antigen is undetermined.

Only in-frame clones appear in the TCRdb table, and some are missing; sequencing was by immunoSEQ multiplex PCR. This table holds about 52,000 clones, 94% found once. The V call is TRBV6-5, the J call TRBJ2-1; D unclear. This clonotype was obtained from an adult with an advanced solid tumor such as melanoma, head and neck, liver or kidney cancer. The starting material was CD4+ or CD8+ T cells sorted from blood, obtained in a trial of the OX40 agonist ivuxolimab. CDR3 sequence: CASSYFPSSYNEQFF. CDR3 in DNA: TGTGCCAGCAGTTACTTCCCGAGCTCCTACAATGAGCAGTTCTTC.